The rows below give T cell receptor beta chains drawn from one sample of a study of cytomegalovirus exposure and HLA in healthy donors. TCRdb's table, derived via immunoSEQ multiplex PCR, lists solely in-frame clones and lacks some. In the table there are 120,000 or so clones, roughly 69% of which are singletons. The material sequenced was PBMCs. The receptors stem from a woman aged 40-49 years in good health and CMV-seropositive. CDR3s include the opening cysteine and the closing phenylalanine or tryptophan. Fields, in order: J gene, clone size, D gene, V gene, CDR3 DNA, CDR3 protein. D genes are given only for firm matches. Clone size is not always given. Where it is, it says once, few, many or a class for expanded clones.

J: TRBJ2-2; size: .; D: .; V: TRBV7-9; DNA: TGTGCCAGCAGCTTATGGCAGACACTTGGGGAGCTGTTTTTT; CDR3: CASSLWQTLGELFF
J: TRBJ2-7; size: .; D: .; V: TRBV6-5; DNA: TGTGCCAGCAGTCGAACCCAGTACGAGCAGTACTTC; CDR3: CASSRTQYEQYF
J: TRBJ2-5; size: .; D: TRBD2; V: TRBV7-9; DNA: TGTGCCAGCAGTCGATGGCGAACCGGGACTAGCACCCGGGGAGAGCAGTACTTC; CDR3: CASSRWRTGTSTRGEQYF
J: TRBJ1-3; size: .; D: .; V: TRBV7-6; DNA: TGTGCCAGCAGCTTATTTTTAGGGGGAGCAGGAAACACCATATATTTT; CDR3: CASSLFLGGAGNTIYF
J: TRBJ1-6; size: few; D: .; V: TRBV18; DNA: TGTGCCAGCTCACCACCCCCGGGGTCACCCCTCCACTTT; CDR3: CASSPPPGSPLHF
J: TRBJ1-1; size: .; D: TRBD1; V: TRBV29-1; DNA: TGCAGCGCGGAAAGGGACAGGGGGCTCGCTTTCTTT; CDR3: CSAERDRGLAFF
J: TRBJ2-1; size: .; D: .; V: TRBV9; DNA: TGTGCCAGCAGCCCCCAGACTAGCTACAATGAGCAGTTCTTC; CDR3: CASSPQTSYNEQFF
J: TRBJ1-5; size: .; D: TRBD1; V: TRBV28; DNA: TGTGCCAGCAGCCTAGGGACAGGGGGCTTCAATCAGCCCCAGCATTTT; CDR3: CASSLGTGGFNQPQHF
J: TRBJ2-3; size: .; D: TRBD1; V: TRBV11-3; DNA: TGTGCCAGCAGACGCGGGACAGGGGGAGCCACAGATACGCAGTATTTT; CDR3: CASRRGTGGATDTQYF
J: TRBJ2-7; size: .; D: TRBD1; V: TRBV4-3; DNA: TGCGCCAGCAGCCTAGGGGGACAGGCGATCTACGAGCAGTACTTC; CDR3: CASSLGGQAIYEQYF
J: TRBJ2-3; size: once; D: TRBD2; V: TRBV15; DNA: TGTGCCACCAGCAGACTAGCGGGCACAGATACGCAGTATTTT; CDR3: CATSRLAGTDTQYF
J: TRBJ1-1; size: .; D: .; V: TRBV6-5; DNA: TGTGCCAGCAGTTACTATCGGGGAGGAACTGAAGCTTTCTTT; CDR3: CASSYYRGGTEAFF
J: TRBJ1-1; size: .; D: TRBD1; V: TRBV6-5; DNA: TGTGCCAGCACCCGGACAGGGGCGAGCACTGAAGCTTTCTTT; CDR3: CASTRTGASTEAFF
J: TRBJ1-1; size: .; D: TRBD1; V: TRBV5-6; DNA: TGTGCCAGCAGCTGGCGACAGGGTATGGCGACTGAAGCTTTCTTT; CDR3: CASSWRQGMATEAFF
J: TRBJ2-3; size: .; D: .; V: TRBV5-1; DNA: TGCGCCAGCAGCTTGGCCGACGGGGGAGATACGCAGTATTTT; CDR3: CASSLADGGDTQYF
J: TRBJ2-4; size: few; D: TRBD1; V: TRBV5-6; DNA: TGTGCCAGCAGCTTGTGGTCCGCCCCGGGACAGGGGGCCAGAAACATTCAGTACTTC; CDR3: CASSLWSAPGQGARNIQYF
J: TRBJ1-1; size: .; D: .; V: TRBV7-2; DNA: TGTGCCAGCAGCTTAGAGCCGAACACTGAAGCTTTCTTT; CDR3: CASSLEPNTEAFF
J: TRBJ1-1; size: .; D: .; V: TRBV7-9; DNA: TGTGCCAGCACCTTAGCCTTGAACACTGAAGCTTTCTTT; CDR3: CASTLALNTEAFF
J: TRBJ1-5; size: .; D: .; V: TRBV10-3; DNA: TGTGCCTCCGACGACAGGTTGAATCAGCCCCAGCATTTT; CDR3: CASDDRLNQPQHF
J: TRBJ1-1; size: .; D: .; V: TRBV5-6; DNA: TGTGCCAGCAGCTTGGCCGACAGGTTGAACACTGAAGCTTTCTTT; CDR3: CASSLADRLNTEAFF
J: TRBJ1-4; size: .; D: TRBD1; V: TRBV2; DNA: TGTGCCAGCAGTGAATTAACAGGGGATGAAAAACTGTTTTTT; CDR3: CASSELTGDEKLFF
J: TRBJ2-4; size: .; D: .; V: TRBV5-1; DNA: TGCGCCAGCAGCCTGGTGGACAGTGGTTTCAAAAACATTCAGTACTTC; CDR3: CASSLVDSGFKNIQYF
J: TRBJ1-1; size: few; D: TRBD1; V: TRBV7-9; DNA: TGTGCCAGCAGCATACAGGGGGGGAACACTGAAGCTTTCTTT; CDR3: CASSIQGGNTEAFF
J: TRBJ2-7; size: .; D: .; V: TRBV27; DNA: TGTGCCAGCAGTTTCAGGGGCGACGAGCAGTACTTC; CDR3: CASSFRGDEQYF
J: TRBJ2-3; size: .; D: TRBD2; V: TRBV12-5; DNA: TGTGCTAGTGGTTTGGCACGGGGGGGACTCGCCACAGATACGCAGTATTTT; CDR3: CASGLARGGLATDTQYF
J: TRBJ1-5; size: few; D: .; V: TRBV4-3; DNA: TGCGCCAGCAGCCAAGACCTGGATCGGGTCAGGCATTTT; CDR3: CASSQDLDRVRHF
J: TRBJ2-1; size: once; D: TRBD2; V: TRBV5-6; DNA: TGTGCCAGCAGTTTGCGAATCGGGACTAGCGGATACAATGAGCAGTTCTTC; CDR3: CASSLRIGTSGYNEQFF
J: TRBJ1-1; size: .; D: .; V: TRBV7-8; DNA: TGTGCCAGCAGCCAGGGGTCGAACACTGAAGCTTTCTTT; CDR3: CASSQGSNTEAFF
J: TRBJ2-7; size: .; D: TRBD1; V: TRBV4-1; DNA: TGCGCCAGCAGCCAAGAACCGGGACAGGGGGCCTACGAGCAGTACTTC; CDR3: CASSQEPGQGAYEQYF
J: TRBJ2-7; size: .; D: TRBD2; V: TRBV13; DNA: TGTGCCAGCAGCTCCCAAACTAGCGGGCACCGCTCCTACGAGCAGTACTTC; CDR3: CASSSQTSGHRSYEQYF
J: TRBJ2-1; size: once; D: .; V: TRBV7-2; DNA: TGTGCCAGCAGCTTAGCGGCCCAGGACTACAATGAGCAGTTCTTC; CDR3: CASSLAAQDYNEQFF
J: TRBJ1-6; size: .; D: .; V: TRBV18; DNA: TGTGCCAGCTCACCGGAGGGAAAATCACCCCTCCACTTT; CDR3: CASSPEGKSPLHF
J: TRBJ2-3; size: once; D: TRBD1; V: TRBV29-1; DNA: TGCAGCGTTGGGTGGGACAGGGGGCGTGATACGCAGTATTTT; CDR3: CSVGWDRGRDTQYF
J: TRBJ2-5; size: once; D: .; V: TRBV14; DNA: TGTGCCAGCAGCCAAGGTCCCGGAGTGACCCAGTACTTC; CDR3: CASSQGPGVTQYF
J: TRBJ2-2; size: .; D: .; V: TRBV7-2; DNA: TGTGCCAGCAGCTTAGCCCGGGGGGCGTACACCGGGGAGCTGTTTTTT; CDR3: CASSLARGAYTGELFF